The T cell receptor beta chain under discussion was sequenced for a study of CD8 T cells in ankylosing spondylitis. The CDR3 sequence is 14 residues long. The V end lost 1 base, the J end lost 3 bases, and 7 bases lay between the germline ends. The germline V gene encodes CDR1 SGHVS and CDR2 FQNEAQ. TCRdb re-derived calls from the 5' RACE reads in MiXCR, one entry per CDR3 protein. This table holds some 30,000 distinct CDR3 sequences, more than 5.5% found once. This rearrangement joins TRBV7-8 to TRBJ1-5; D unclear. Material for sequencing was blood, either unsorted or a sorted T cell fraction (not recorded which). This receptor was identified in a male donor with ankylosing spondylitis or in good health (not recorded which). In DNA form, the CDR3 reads TGTGCCAGCAGCTTAGGTTCAACCAATCAGCCCCAGCATTTT. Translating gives CASSLGSTNQPQHF.